These T cell receptor beta chains were read from a single sample in a study of PD-L1 blockade in urothelial cancer. Data came from immunoSEQ multiplex PCR; TCRdb stores just in-frame clones and leaves some out. Among approximately 90,000 clones listed, more than 70% were seen once. Sequenced material: PBMCs, taken around atezolizumab (anti-PD-L1) treatment. The receptors were sampled from a man between 60 and 70 years old with urothelial cancer. Each CDR3 is given with its conserved first and last residue. Fields, in order: V gene, J gene, clone size, D gene, CDR3 protein, CDR3 DNA. The D gene is left open where the match is weak. Size is stated for part of the rows, as once, few or many counts, or as a class when the clone is expanded.

>TRBV5-5|TRBJ1-2|NA|TRBD1
CASPEEGASLDGYTF
TGTGCCAGCCCAGAAGAGGGGGCCTCCCTAGATGGCTACACCTTC
>TRBV14|TRBJ2-7|NA|NA
CASKAEISDEQYF
TGTGCCTCCAAAGCGGAGATCTCCGACGAGCAGTACTTC
>TRBV2|TRBJ2-1|NA|NA
CASSQEASSYNEQFF
TGTGCCAGCAGTCAGGAGGCGAGCTCCTACAATGAGCAGTTCTTC
>TRBV4-1|TRBJ1-6|NA|TRBD1
CASSRRDSLNSPLHF
TGCGCCAGCAGCCGTCGGGACAGTCTTAATTCACCCCTCCACTTT
>TRBV5-1|TRBJ1-4|NA|TRBD1
CASSPPGQGKREKLFF
TGCGCCAGCAGCCCCCCCGGACAGGGTAAAAGGGAAAAACTGTTTTTT
>TRBV11-1|TRBJ1-6|once|NA
CASHRGPGSYNSPLHF
TGTGCCAGCCACCGCGGGCCTGGCTCCTATAATTCACCCCTCCACTTT
>TRBV6-5|TRBJ1-3|NA|TRBD1
CASAYEGAGNTIYF
TGTGCCAGCGCCTACGAGGGGGCGGGAAACACCATATATTTT
>TRBV11-3|TRBJ1-1|once|TRBD1
CASSLPGQGLAFF
TGTGCCAGCAGCTTGCCGGGACAGGGATTGGCTTTCTTT
>TRBV12-5|TRBJ2-3|NA|TRBD2
CASGLGGGALDTQYF
TGTGCTAGTGGTTTGGGCGGGGGGGCCCTAGATACGCAGTATTTT
>TRBV10-3|TRBJ2-1|NA|NA
CAISETGLNEQFF
TGTGCCATCAGTGAGACAGGGCTGAATGAGCAGTTCTTC
>TRBV19|TRBJ2-7|NA|NA
CASSIVTAGLGEQYF
TGTGCCAGTAGTATTGTTACCGCAGGGCTTGGCGAGCAGTACTTC
>TRBV5-1|TRBJ2-2|NA|TRBD1
CASSHEPGTANTGELFF
TGCGCCAGCAGCCACGAACCCGGGACAGCAAACACCGGGGAGCTGTTTTTT
>TRBV6-1|TRBJ2-7|NA|NA
CASSPRQWNSYEQYF
TGTGCCAGCAGTCCCCGACAGTGGAACTCCTACGAGCAGTACTTC
>TRBV28|TRBJ2-4|NA|TRBD2
CATASPGGLWGAKNIQYF
TGTGCCACGGCCAGCCCGGGAGGGCTCTGGGGGGCCAAAAACATTCAGTACTTC